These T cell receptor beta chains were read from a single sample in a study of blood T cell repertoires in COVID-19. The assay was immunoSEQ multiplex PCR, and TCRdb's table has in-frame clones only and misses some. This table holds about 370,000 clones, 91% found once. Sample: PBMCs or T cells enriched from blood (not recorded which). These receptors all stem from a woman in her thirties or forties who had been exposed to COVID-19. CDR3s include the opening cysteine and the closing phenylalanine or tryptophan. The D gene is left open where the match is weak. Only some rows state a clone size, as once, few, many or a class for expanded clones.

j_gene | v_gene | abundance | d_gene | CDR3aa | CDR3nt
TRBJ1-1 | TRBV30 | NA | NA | CAWSLSNTEAFF | TGTGCCTGGAGTCTCTCGAACACTGAAGCTTTCTTT
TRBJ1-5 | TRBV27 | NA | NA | CASAFFGQPQHF | TGTGCCAGCGCCTTTTTCGGTCAGCCCCAGCATTTT
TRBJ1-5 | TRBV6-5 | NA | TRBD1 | CASSPDRAPQPQHF | TGTGCCAGCAGCCCGGACAGGGCACCTCAGCCCCAGCATTTT
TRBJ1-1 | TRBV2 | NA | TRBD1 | CASSGGQGGNTEAFF | TGTGCCAGCAGTGGGGGACAGGGTGGGAACACTGAAGCTTTCTTT
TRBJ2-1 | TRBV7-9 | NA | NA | CASSPRSGEQFF | TGTGCCAGCAGCCCCCGCTCCGGGGAGCAGTTCTTC
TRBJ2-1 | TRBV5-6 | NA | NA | CASSLEGDAVSSYNEQFF | TGTGCCAGCAGCTTGGAGGGGGATGCAGTAAGCTCCTACAATGAGCAGTTCTTC
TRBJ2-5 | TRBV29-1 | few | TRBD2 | CSTGEGRVAQYF | TGCAGCACGGGGGAGGGGAGGGTGGCCCAGTACTTC
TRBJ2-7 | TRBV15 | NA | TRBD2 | CATSRDYASGPEQYF | TGTGCCACCAGCAGAGATTATGCTAGCGGACCCGAGCAGTACTTC
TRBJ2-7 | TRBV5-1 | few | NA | CASSLSSWAMGQYF | TGCGCCAGCAGCTTGAGTTCCTGGGCCATGGGGCAGTACTTC
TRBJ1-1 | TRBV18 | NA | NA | CASTPWESNTEAFF | TGTGCCAGCACACCGTGGGAGTCCAACACTGAAGCTTTCTTT
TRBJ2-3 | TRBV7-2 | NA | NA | CASSLASGRMDTQYF | TGTGCCAGCAGCTTAGCCAGCGGACGGATGGATACGCAGTATTTT
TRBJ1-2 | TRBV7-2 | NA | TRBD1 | CASSLVPGVSGGYGYTF | TGTGCCAGCAGCTTAGTGCCAGGAGTCTCAGGGGGCTATGGCTACACCTTC
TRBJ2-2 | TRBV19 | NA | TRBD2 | CATAPGGDLTGELFF | TGTGCCACCGCCCCTGGGGGGGACCTGACCGGGGAGCTGTTTTTT
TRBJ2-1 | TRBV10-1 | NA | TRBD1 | CASSGHRDRGQNEQFF | TGCGCCAGCAGTGGGCATCGGGACAGGGGGCAGAATGAGCAGTTCTTC